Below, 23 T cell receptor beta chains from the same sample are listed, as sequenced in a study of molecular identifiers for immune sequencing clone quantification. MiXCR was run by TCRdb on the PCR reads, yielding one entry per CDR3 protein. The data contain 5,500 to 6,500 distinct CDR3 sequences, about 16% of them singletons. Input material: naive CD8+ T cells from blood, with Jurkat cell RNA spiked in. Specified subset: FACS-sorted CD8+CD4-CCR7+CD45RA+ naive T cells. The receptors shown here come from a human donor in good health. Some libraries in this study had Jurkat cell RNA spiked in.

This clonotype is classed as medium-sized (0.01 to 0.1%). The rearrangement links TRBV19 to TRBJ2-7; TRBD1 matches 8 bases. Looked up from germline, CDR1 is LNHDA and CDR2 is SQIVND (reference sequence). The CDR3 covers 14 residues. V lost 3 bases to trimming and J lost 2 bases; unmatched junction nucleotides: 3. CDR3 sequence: CASSITTGAYEQYF. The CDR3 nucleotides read TGTGCCAGTAGTATCACGACAGGGGCCTACGAGCAGTACTTC.

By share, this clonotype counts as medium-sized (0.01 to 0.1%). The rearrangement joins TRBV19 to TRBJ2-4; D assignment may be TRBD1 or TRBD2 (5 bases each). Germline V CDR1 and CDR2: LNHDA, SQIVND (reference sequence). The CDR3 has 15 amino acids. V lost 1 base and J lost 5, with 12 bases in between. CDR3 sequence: CASSIGSRGQNIQYF. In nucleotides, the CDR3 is TGTGCCAGTAGTATAGGTTCAAGGGGACAAAACATTCAGTACTTC.

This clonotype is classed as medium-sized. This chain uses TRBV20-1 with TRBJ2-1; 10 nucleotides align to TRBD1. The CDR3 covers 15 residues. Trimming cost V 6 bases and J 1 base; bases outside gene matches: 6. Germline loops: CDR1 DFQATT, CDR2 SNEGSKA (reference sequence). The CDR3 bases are TGCAGTGCGTCGGGACAGGGGTCGTCCTACAATGAGCAGTTCTTC. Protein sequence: CSASGQGSSYNEQFF.

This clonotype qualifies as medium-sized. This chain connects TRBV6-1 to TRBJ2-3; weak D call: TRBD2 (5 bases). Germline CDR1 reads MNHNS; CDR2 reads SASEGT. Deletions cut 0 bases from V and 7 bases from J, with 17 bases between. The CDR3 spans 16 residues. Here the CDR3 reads CASSEAPGSITNTQYF. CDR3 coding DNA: TGTGCCAGCAGTGAAGCTCCGGGATCCATTACAAATACGCAGTATTTT.

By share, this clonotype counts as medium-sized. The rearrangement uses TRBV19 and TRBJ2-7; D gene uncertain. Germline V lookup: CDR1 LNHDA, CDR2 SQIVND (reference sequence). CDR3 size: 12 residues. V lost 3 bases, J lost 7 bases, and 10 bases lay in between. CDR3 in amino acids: CASSMTEEEQYF. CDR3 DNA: TGTGCCAGTAGTATGACTGAAGAAGAGCAGTACTTC.

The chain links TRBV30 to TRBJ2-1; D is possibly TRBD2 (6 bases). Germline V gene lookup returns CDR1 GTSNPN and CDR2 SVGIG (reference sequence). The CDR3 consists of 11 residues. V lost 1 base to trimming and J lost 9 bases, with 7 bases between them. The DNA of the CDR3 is TGTGCCTGGAGTGGAGCGGGTGAGCAGTTCTTC. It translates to CAWSGAGEQFF.

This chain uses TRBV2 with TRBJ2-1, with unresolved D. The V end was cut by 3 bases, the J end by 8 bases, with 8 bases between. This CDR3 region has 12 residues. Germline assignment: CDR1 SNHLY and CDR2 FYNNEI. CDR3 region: CASSDQRHEQFF. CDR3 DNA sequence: TGTGCCAGCAGTGACCAACGCCATGAGCAGTTCTTC.

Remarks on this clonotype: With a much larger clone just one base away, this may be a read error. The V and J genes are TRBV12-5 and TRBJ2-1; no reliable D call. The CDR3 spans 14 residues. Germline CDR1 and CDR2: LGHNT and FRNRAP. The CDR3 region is CASAPAGGDNEQLF. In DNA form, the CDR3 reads TGTGCTAGTGCCCCGGCCGGCGGAGACAATGAGCAGCTCTTC.

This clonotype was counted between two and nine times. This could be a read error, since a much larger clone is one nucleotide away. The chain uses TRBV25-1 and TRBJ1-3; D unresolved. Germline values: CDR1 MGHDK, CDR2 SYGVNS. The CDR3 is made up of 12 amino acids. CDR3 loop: CASTNSGSTIYF. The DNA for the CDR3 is TGTGCCAGCACGAACTCTGGAAGCACCATATATTTT.

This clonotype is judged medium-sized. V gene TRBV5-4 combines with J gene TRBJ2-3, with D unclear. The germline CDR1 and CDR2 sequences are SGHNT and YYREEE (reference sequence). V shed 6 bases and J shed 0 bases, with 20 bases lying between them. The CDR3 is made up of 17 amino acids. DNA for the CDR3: TGTGCCAGCACCCCATCTGGTTTCCCGACTAGCACAGATACGCAGTATTTT. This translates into CASTPSGFPTSTDTQYF.

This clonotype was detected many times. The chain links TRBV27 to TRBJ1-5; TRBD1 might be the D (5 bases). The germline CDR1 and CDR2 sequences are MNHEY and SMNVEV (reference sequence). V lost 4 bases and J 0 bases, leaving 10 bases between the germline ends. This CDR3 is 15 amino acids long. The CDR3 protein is CASSSGGNSNQPQHF. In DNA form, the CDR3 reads TGTGCCAGCAGTTCCGGGGGGAATAGCAATCAGCCCCAGCATTTT.

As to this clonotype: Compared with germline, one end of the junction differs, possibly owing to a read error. The CDR3 is CAGSSVLGPDTQYF. CDR3 in DNA: TGTGCCGGCAGCTCTGTACTAGGGCCAGATACGCAGTATTTT. This sequence joins TRBV7-9 and TRBJ2-3, with D possibly TRBD2 on 5 matching bases. CDR1 and CDR2 (germline): SEHNR, FQNEAQ (reference sequence). This CDR3 region has 14 residues.

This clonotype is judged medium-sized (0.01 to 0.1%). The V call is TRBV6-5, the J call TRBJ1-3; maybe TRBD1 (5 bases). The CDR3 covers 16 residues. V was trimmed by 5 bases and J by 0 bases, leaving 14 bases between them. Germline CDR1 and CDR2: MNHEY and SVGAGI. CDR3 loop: CASSPRTLVSGNTIYF. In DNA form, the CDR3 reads TGTGCCAGCAGTCCACGGACACTGGTCTCTGGAAACACCATATATTTT.

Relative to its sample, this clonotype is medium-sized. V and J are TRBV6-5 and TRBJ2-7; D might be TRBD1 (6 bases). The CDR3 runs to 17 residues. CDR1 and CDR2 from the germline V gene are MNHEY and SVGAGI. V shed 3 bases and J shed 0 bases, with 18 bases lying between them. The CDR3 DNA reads TGTGCCAGCAGTTATCGTGGGGGCGCGGGTAGCTCCTACGAGCAGTACTTC. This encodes CASSYRGGAGSSYEQYF.

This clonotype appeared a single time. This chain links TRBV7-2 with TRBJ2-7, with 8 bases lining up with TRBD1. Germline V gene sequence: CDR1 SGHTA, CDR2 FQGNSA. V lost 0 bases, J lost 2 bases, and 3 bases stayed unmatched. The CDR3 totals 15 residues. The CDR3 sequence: CASSLAPDRAYEQYF. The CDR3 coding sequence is TGTGCCAGCAGCTTAGCGCCGGACAGGGCCTACGAGCAGTACTTC.

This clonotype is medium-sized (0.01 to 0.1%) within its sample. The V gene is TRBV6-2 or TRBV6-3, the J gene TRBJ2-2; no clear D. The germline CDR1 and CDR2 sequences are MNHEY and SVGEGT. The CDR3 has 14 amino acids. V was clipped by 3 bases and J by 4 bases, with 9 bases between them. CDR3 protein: CASSYEVSTGELFF. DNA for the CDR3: TGTGCCAGCAGTTATGAAGTCAGCACCGGGGAGCTGTTTTTT.

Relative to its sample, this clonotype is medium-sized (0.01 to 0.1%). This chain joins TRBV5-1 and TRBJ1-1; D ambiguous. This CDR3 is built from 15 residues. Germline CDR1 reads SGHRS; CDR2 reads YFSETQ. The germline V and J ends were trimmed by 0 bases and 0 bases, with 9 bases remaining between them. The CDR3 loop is CASSLDPVMNTEAFF. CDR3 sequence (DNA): TGCGCCAGCAGCTTGGATCCGGTGATGAACACTGAAGCTTTCTTT.

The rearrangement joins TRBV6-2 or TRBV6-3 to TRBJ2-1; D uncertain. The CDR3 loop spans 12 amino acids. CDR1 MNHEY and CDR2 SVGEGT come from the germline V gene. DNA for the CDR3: TGTCCCGGCAGTTACTCTTTGGGTGAGCAGTTCTTC. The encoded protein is CPGSYSLGEQFF.

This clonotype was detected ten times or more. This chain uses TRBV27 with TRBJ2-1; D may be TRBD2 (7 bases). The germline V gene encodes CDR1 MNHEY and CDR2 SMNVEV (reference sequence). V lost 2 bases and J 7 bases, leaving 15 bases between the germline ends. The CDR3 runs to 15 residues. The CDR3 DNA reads TGTGCCAGCAGTTTAGGGTGGGGGGGCCGTAATGAGCAGTTCTTC. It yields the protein CASSLGWGGRNEQFF.

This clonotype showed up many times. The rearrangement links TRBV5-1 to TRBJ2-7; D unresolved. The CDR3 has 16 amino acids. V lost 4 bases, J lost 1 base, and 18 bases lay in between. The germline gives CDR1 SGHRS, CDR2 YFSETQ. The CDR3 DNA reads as TGCGCCAGCAGCCCCACGGGTGGGCCCGGGTCCTACGAGCAGTACTTC. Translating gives CASSPTGGPGSYEQYF.

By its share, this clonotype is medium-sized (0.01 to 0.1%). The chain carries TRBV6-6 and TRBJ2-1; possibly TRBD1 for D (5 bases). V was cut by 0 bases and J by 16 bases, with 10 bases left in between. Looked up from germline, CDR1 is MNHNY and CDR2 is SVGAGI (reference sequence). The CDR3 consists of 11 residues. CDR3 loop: CASSYSTDIFF. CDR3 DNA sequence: TGTGCCAGCAGTTACTCAACGGACATCTTCTTC.

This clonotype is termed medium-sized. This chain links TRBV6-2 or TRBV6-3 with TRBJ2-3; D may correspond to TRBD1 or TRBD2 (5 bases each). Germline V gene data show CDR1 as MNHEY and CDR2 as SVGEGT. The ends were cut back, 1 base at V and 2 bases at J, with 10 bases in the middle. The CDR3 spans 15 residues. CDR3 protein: CASSYWGKNTDTQYF. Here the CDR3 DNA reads TGTGCCAGCAGTTACTGGGGGAAAAACACAGATACGCAGTATTTT.

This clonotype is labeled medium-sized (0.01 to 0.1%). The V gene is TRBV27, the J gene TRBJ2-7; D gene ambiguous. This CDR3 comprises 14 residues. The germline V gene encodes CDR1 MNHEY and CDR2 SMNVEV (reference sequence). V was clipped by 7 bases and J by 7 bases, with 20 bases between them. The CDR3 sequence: CASISLGSPTEQYF. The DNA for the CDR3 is TGTGCCAGCATTTCACTGGGCAGCCCGACTGAGCAGTACTTC.